This T cell receptor (beta chain) is from a study of T cell changes during pregnancy in multiple sclerosis. Trimming cost V 1 base and J 0 bases, with 16 bases left between them. Germline V gene sequence: CDR1 SEHNR, CDR2 FQNEAQ (reference sequence). The CDR3 runs to 19 residues. TCRdb's table, derived via immunoSEQ multiplex PCR, lists solely in-frame clones and lacks some. Altogether about 72,000 clones are present, 91% being singletons, with the ten largest covering about 0.75%. J is TRBJ2-6 and V is TRBV7-9; D might be TRBD1 (5 bases). The specimen was peripheral blood, collected in the third trimester of pregnancy. The clonotype comes from a female donor in good health, enrolled as a control in a pregnancy study. The DNA of the CDR3 is TGTGCCAGCAGCTTAGACGTTCGGACACAAACCTCTGGGGCCAACGTCCTGACTTTC. Amino acids: CASSLDVRTQTSGANVLTF.